The source of this TCR beta chain is a study of T cell repertoires in cytomegalovirus infection (dated by TCRdb to between 2018 and 2021). Study-level background: Alongside well-studied HLA-B-restricted epitopes, the peptide stimulations were aimed at recently identified HLA-C-restricted CMV epitopes, whose presentation resists viral immunomodulation. The HLA type of each donor mattered for the analysis, because public TCR beta signatures pointed to carriage of CMV infection along with the matching HLA type.

Study-wide findings and limitations: Carriers of CMV infection plus the relevant HLA type were discriminated by the cumulative frequency of public TCR beta family members in the study cohort and in an independent approximately 400-donor cohort. The ex vivo response was dominated by HLA-C-restricted CMV-specific TCR beta clonotypes, which also provided the single most frequent clonotype in two of eight donors.

With regard to this clonotype: Its antigen is still unknown. Per-base quality was not reported, and no clone a single base away is much larger than it.

The meaning of the sample's treatment or condition label: in vitro stimulation with specific CMV peptide epitopes to enrich CMV-specific T cells. Sequencing instrument: Illumina HiSeq 1500. Using fastp at Q25 and MiXCR, TCRdb reprocessed the public reads and kept productive beta chains. One record per CDR3 amino acid sequence lists the most common genes and DNA. Recorded for this sample are 450,000 to 550,000 distinct CDR3 sequences; under 55% of them occurred a single time. The biggest ten clones account for about two fifths of the sample. The CDR3 runs 18 amino acids, cysteine and phenylalanine included. CDR3 DNA is the only sequence kept; it has 54 bases, read in frame from the first base. The V and J ends are trimmed by 1 base and 6 bases, leaving 22 bases between them. The germline V gene yields SGHVS for CDR1 and FQNEAQ for CDR2.

The sequence links TRBV7-8 to TRBJ2-1, and possibly TRBD2, on 6 matching bases. This TCR was sampled from a human donor in good health (CMV status not recorded). Some clones in this sample may be carry-over from other donors' samples. Here the sequenced sample was cultured PBMCs, taken from culture after CMV antigen stimulation. The CDR3 protein: CASSLGARREYTRNEQFF. The DNA reads TGTGCCAGCAGCTTAGGGGCCCGGCGGGAATACACCCGCAATGAGCAGTTCTTC. Where the CDR3 stops, the reference TRBV7-8 and TRBJ2-1 genes take over; the full variable domain is GAGVSQSPRYKVAKRGQDVALRCDPISGHVSLFWYQQALGQGPEFLTYFQNEAQLDKSGLPSDRFFAERPEGSVSTLKIQRTQQEDSAVYLCASSLGARREYTRNEQFFGPGTRLTVL.